This is a list of T cell receptor beta chains from one sample in a study of blood T cell repertoires in COVID-19. Profiled with immunoSEQ multiplex PCR; TCRdb holds only in-frame clones, not every one. Of 150,000 to 200,000 clones in the sample, about 88% were seen once. Sequenced sample: peripheral blood. The receptors here all came from a man between 18 and 29 years old with acute or convalescent COVID-19. Each CDR3 is given with its conserved first and last residue. A D gene is named only where the DNA matches it firmly. The size of a clone is reported for some rows only, either as once, few or many, or as a class for expanded clones.

>NA|NA|TRBV6-5|TRBJ2-7
CASSYSGEGYEQYF
TGTGCCAGCAGTTACTCGGGTGAGGGTTATGAGCAGTACTTC
>NA|TRBD2|TRBV5-1|TRBJ2-3
CASGHSGGDTDTQYF
TGCGCCAGCGGACATAGCGGGGGGGACACAGATACGCAGTATTTT
>NA|TRBD1|TRBV4-1|TRBJ2-2
CASSRSPDRGAGELFF
TGCGCCAGCAGCCGAAGCCCGGACAGGGGCGCCGGGGAGCTGTTTTTT
>NA|NA|TRBV9|TRBJ1-1
CASSVTGRSDTEAFF
TGTGCCAGCAGCGTAACCGGTCGTTCGGACACTGAAGCTTTCTTT
>NA|NA|TRBV12-3/TRBV12-4|TRBJ1-1
CASSVHRGTEAFF
TGTGCCAGCAGTGTCCATCGGGGGACTGAAGCTTTCTTT
>NA|TRBD1|TRBV7-9|TRBJ1-2
CASTLRTGVDGYTF
TGTGCCAGCACCCTGAGGACAGGGGTGGATGGCTACACCTTC
>NA|TRBD1|TRBV7-9|TRBJ1-3
CATDRDSSGNTIYF
TGTGCCACGGACAGGGACAGCTCTGGAAACACCATATATTTT
>NA|TRBD1|TRBV6-5|TRBJ2-7
CASSWDSSYEQYF
TGTGCCAGCAGTTGGGACAGCTCCTACGAGCAGTACTTC
>NA|NA|TRBV6-5|TRBJ2-2
CASRSQGLTGELFF
TGTGCCAGCAGAAGCCAGGGTCTAACCGGGGAGCTGTTTTTT
>once|TRBD2|TRBV27|TRBJ2-1
CASSTLTSGGANEQFF
TGTGCCAGCAGTACCCTGACTAGCGGGGGGGCCAATGAGCAGTTCTTC
>NA|NA|TRBV19|TRBJ2-7
CASSASYRDSYEQYF
TGTGCCAGTAGTGCTTCCTACAGGGATTCCTACGAGCAGTACTTC
>NA|TRBD1|TRBV6-1|TRBJ1-5
CASSEPRTGSLSNQPQHF
TGTGCCAGCAGTGAACCGAGGACAGGGTCCCTTAGCAATCAGCCCCAGCATTTT
>NA|NA|TRBV7-8|TRBJ1-1
CASSLRGGQNTEAFF
TGTGCCAGCAGCTTAAGGGGGGGGCAGAACACTGAAGCTTTCTTT
>NA|NA|TRBV19|TRBJ1-2
CASSIVQGSYGYTF
TGTGCCAGTAGTATAGTTCAGGGGAGCTATGGCTACACCTTC
>NA|TRBD1|TRBV7-9|TRBJ2-4
CASSRGQGVIQYF
TGTGCCAGCAGCAGGGGACAGGGGGTCATTCAGTACTTC
>NA|NA|TRBV10-3|TRBJ1-1
CAISEVQGGTEAFF
TGTGCCATCAGTGAGGTTCAGGGAGGCACTGAAGCTTTCTTT
>few|TRBD1|TRBV5-8|TRBJ1-1
CASSYRGDGTEAFF
TGTGCCAGCAGCTACAGGGGCGACGGCACTGAAGCTTTCTTT
>once|NA|TRBV4-1|TRBJ2-5
CASSQPPGDTETQYF
TGCGCCAGCAGCCAACCCCCGGGGGATACAGAGACCCAGTACTTC